This T cell receptor beta chain was sequenced during a study of CD8 T cells in ankylosing spondylitis. This clonotype was counted at least ten times. Its specificity is not known. TCRdb itself ran the 5' RACE reads through MiXCR, one entry per CDR3 protein. Of about 540,000 distinct CDR3 sequences detected, roughly 13% appear once; the ten largest clones hold about 6.8%. V was clipped by 7 bases and J by 8 bases, with 21 bases between them. This CDR3 has 15 amino acids. Study-wide points: The study looked at matched synovial fluid samples from ankylosing spondylitis patients. Disease-linked clones were reported to be significantly enriched there. Some of the motif variants had earlier been found in reactive arthritis patients' fluid and blood. A TCR beta motif made of roughly eight highly homologous variants seemed typical of ankylosing spondylitis blood.

This clonotype originated in a male donor with ankylosing spondylitis. Sequencing was carried out using blood, either unsorted or a sorted T cell fraction (not recorded which). This rearrangement joins TRBV12-3 or TRBV12-4 to TRBJ2-1; possible D gene TRBD2, 6 bases. The CDR3 loop is CASTRTTNPADEQFF. DNA of the CDR3: TGTGCCAGCACCAGGACTACCAACCCGGCGGATGAGCAGTTCTTC.